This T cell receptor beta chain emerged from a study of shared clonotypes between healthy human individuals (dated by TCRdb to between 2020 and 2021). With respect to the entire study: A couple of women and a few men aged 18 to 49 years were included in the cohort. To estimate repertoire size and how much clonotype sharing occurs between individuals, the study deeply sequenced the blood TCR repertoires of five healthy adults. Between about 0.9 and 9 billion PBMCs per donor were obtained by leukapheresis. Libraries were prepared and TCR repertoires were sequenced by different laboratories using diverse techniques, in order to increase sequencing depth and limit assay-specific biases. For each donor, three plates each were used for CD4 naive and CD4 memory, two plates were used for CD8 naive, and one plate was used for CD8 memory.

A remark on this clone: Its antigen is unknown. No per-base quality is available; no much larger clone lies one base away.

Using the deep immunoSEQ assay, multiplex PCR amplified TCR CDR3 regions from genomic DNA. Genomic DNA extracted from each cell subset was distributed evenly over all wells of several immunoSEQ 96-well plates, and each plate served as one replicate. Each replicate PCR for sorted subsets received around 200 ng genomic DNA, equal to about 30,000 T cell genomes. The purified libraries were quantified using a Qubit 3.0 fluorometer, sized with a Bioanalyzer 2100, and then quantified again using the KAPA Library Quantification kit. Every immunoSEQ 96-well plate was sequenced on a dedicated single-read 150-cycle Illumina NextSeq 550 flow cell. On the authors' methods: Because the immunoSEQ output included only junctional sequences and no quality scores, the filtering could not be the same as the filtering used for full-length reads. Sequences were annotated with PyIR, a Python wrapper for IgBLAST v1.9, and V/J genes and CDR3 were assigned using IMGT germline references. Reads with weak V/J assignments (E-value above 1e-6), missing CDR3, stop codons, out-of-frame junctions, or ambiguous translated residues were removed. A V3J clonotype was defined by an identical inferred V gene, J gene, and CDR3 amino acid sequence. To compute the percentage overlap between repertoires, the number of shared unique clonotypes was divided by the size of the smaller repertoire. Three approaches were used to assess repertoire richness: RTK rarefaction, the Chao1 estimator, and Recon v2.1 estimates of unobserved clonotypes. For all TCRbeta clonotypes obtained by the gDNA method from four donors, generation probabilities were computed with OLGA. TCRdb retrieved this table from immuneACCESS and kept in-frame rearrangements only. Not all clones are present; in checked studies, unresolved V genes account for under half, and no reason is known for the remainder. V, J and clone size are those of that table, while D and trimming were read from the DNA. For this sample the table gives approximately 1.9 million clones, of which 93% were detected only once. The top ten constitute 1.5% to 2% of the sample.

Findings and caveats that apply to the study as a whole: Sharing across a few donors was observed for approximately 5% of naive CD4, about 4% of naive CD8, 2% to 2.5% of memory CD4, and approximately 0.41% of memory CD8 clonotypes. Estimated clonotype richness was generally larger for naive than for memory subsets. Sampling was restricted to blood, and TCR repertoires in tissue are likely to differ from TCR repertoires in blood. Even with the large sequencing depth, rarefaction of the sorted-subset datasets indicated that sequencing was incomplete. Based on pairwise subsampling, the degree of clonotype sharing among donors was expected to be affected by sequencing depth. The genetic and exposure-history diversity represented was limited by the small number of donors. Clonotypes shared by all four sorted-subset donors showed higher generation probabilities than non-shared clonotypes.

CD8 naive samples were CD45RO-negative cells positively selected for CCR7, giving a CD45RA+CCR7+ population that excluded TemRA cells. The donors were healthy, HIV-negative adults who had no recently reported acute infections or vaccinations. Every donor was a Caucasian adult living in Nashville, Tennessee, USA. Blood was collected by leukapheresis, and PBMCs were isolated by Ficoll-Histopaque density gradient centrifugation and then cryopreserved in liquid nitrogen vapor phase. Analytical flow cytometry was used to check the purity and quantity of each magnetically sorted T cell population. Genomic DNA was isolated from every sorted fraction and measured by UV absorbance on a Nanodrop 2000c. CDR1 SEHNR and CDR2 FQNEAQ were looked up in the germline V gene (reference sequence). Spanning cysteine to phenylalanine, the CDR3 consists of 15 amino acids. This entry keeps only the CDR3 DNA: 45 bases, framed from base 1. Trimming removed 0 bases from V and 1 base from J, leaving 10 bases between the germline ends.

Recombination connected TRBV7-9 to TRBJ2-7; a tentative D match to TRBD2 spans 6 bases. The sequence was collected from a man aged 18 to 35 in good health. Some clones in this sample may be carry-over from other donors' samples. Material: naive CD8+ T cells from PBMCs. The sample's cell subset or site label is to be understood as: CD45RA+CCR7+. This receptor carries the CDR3 CASSLALGTSYEQYF. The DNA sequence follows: TGTGCCAGCAGCTTAGCGCTAGGGACTTCCTACGAGCAGTACTTC.